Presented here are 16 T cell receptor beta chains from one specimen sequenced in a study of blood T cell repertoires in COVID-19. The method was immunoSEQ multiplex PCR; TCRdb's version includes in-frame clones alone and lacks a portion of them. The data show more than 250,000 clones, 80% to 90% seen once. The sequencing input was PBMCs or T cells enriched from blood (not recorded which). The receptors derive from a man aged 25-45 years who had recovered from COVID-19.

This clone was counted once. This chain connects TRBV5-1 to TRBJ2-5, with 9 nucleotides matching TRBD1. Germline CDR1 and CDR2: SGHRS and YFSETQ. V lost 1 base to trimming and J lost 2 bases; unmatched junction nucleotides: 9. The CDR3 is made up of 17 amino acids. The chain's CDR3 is CASSLLWGQGEQETQYF. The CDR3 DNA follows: TGCGCCAGCAGCTTGTTGTGGGGACAGGGTGAACAAGAGACCCAGTACTTC.

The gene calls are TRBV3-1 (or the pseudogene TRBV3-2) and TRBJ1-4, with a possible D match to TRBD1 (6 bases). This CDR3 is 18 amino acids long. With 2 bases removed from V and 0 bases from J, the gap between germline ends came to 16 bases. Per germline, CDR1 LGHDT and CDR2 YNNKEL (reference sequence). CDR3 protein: CASSQMPGTPATNEKLFF. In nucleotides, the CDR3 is TGTGCCAGCAGCCAAATGCCTGGGACACCCGCAACTAATGAAAAACTGTTTTTT.

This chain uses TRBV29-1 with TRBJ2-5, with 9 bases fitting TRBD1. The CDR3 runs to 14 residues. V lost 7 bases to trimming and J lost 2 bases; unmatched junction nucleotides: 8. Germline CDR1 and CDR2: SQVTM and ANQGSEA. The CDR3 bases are TGCAGCGGGAAGAAAGGGACAGGGCAAGAGACCCAGTACTTC. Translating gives CSGKKGTGQETQYF.

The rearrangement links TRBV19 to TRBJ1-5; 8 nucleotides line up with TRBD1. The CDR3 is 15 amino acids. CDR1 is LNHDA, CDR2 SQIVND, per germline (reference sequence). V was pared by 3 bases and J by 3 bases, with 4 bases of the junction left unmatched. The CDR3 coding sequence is TGTGCCAGTAGTATTCGGCAGGGGGCCAATCAGCCCCAGCATTTT. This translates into CASSIRQGANQPQHF.

The CDR3 sequence is CASSIGGTLRGQYF. CDR3 nucleotides: TGTGCCAGTAGTATCGGTGGTACCCTCCGGGGGCAGTACTTC. This chain uses TRBV19 with TRBJ2-7; weak D call: TRBD2 (5 bases). Germline CDR1 reads LNHDA; CDR2 reads SQIVND (reference sequence). V dropped 3 bases and J dropped 9 bases, with 18 bases sitting between them. The CDR3 sequence is 14 residues long.

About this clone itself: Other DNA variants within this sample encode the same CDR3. This chain's CDR3 is CASSYAGGPNNEQFF. In nucleotides, the CDR3 is TGTGCCAGCAGTTACGCGGGGGGCCCGAACAATGAGCAGTTCTTC. The chain has TRBV6-5 and TRBJ2-1; TRBD2 matches 8 bases. CDR1 and CDR2 (germline): MNHEY, SVGAGI. This CDR3 has 15 amino acids. V trimming: 2 bases; J trimming: 5 bases; junction bases outside the gene matches: 5.

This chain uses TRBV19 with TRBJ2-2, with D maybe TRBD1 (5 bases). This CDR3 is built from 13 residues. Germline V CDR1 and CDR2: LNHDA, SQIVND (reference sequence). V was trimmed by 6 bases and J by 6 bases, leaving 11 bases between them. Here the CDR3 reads CASSLRDSGELFF. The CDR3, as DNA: TGTGCCAGTAGCCTCAGGGATTCCGGGGAGCTGTTTTTT.

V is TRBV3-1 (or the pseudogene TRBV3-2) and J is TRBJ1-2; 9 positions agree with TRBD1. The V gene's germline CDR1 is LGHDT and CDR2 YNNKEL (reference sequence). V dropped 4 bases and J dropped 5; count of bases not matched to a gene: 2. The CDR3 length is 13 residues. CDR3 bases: TGTGCCAGCAGCCGCGGACAGGGGTATGGCTACACCTTC. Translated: CASSRGQGYGYTF.

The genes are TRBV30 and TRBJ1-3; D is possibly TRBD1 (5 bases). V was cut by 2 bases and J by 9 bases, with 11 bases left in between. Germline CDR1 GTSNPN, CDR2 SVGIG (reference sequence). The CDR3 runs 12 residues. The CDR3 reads CAWSSGIGTIYF. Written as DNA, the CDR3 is TGTGCCTGGAGTTCAGGGATAGGCACCATATATTTT.

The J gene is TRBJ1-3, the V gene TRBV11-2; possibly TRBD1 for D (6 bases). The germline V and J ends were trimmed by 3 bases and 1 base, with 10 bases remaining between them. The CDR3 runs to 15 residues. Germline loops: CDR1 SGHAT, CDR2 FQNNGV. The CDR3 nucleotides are TGTGCCAGCAGCTTTCCTAGGGGGTCTGGAAACACCATATATTTT. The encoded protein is CASSFPRGSGNTIYF.

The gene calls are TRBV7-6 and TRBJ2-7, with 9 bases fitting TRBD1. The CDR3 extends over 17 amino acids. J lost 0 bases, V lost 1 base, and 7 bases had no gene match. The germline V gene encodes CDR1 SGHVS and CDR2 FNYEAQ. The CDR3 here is CASSLGVGTGLSYEQYF. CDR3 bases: TGTGCCAGCAGCTTAGGGGTTGGGACAGGGCTCTCCTACGAGCAGTACTTC.

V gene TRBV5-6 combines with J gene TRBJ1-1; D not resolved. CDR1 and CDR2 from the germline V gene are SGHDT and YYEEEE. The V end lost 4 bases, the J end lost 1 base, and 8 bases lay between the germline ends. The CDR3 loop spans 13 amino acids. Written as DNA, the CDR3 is TGTGCCAGCAGCCGCCGCGGGAACACTGAAGCTTTCTTT. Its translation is CASSRRGNTEAFF.

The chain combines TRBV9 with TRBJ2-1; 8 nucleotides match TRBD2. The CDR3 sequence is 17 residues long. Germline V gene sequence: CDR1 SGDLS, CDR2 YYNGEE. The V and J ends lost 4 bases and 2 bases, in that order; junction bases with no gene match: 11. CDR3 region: CASSPHPSGPAYNEQFF. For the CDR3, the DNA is TGTGCCAGCAGCCCCCACCCTAGCGGGCCCGCCTACAATGAGCAGTTCTTC.

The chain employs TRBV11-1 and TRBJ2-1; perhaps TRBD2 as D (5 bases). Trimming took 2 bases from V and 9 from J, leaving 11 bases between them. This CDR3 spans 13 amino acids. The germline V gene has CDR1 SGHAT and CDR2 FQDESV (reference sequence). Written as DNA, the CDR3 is TGTGCCAGCAGCTTACGGAGGCTTTCTGAGCAGTTCTTC. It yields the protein CASSLRRLSEQFF.

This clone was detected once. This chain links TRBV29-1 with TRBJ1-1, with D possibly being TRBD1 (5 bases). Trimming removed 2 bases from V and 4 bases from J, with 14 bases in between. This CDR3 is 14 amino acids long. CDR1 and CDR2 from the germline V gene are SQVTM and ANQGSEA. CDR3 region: CSVERRGNSTEAFF. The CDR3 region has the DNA TGCAGCGTTGAAAGAAGGGGTAATAGCACTGAAGCTTTCTTT.

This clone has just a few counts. The CDR3 reads CASSGGGQSSYNSPLHF. The CDR3 DNA sequence: TGTGCCAGCAGTGGAGGTGGACAGAGCTCCTATAATTCACCCCTCCACTTT. V usage is TRBV9 and J usage is TRBJ1-6; D is perhaps TRBD1 (6 bases). The V gene lost 5 bases and the J gene lost 0 bases, with 15 bases spanning the gap. This CDR3 region has 17 residues. Germline assignment: CDR1 SGDLS and CDR2 YYNGEE.